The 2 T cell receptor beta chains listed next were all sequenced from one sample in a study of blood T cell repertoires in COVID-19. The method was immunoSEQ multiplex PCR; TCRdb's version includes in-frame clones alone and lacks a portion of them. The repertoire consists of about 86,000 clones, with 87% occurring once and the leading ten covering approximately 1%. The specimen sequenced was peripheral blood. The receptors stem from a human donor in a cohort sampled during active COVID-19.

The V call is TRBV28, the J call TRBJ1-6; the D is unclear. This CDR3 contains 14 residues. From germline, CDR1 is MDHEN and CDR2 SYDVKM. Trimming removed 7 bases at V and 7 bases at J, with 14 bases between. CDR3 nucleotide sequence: TGTGCCAGCAACATTGACGGAGTCAATTCACCCCTCCACTTT. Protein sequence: CASNIDGVNSPLHF.

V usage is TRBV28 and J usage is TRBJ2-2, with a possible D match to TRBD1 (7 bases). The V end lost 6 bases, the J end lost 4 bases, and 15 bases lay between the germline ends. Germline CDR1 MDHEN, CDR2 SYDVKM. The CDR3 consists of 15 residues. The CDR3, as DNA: TGTGCCAGCAGCCCAGGGGGGTCGAGCACCGGGGAGCTGTTTTTT. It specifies CASSPGGSSTGELFF.